This T cell receptor beta chain was sequenced for a study of blood T cell repertoires in COVID-19 (dated by TCRdb to the early 2020s). Background for the entire study: The collaborator samples originated in the United States, Italy and Spain and spanned the acute and convalescent phases of COVID-19. The prospective study material was composed of cDNA or gDNA derived from T cells, B-cell-depleted T cells, or PBMCs. The dataset comprised deeply sampled blood TCRbeta repertoires from subjects exposed to, actively infected with, or recovered from COVID-19. The repertoires were released in a freely available public database meant as a resource for research on the immune response to SARS-CoV-2. Samples were obtained from the ongoing ImmuneRACE study (first 160 participants) and from about 1,300 subjects provided by 6 global collaborators. A de-identified subject ID, COVID-19 status, age in years and sex were almost always included in the sample metadata. Where HLA class I and class II types were available, the types were taken from metadata supplied by the sample provider, not from assay-based typing.

TCRbeta CDR3 regions were amplified from genomic DNA using the immunoSEQ Assay, a bias-controlled multiplex PCR. On the authors' methods: The number of nucleated cells in each sample was estimated from the amplification of reference gene primers within the assay. Sequence reads were collapsed and filtered to measure the absolute abundance of every unique TCRbeta CDR3 rearrangement. For each sample, productive Simpson clonality was calculated by taking the square root of Simpson's diversity index across productive rearrangements. In its TCRdb copy, this immuneACCESS table keeps in-frame sequences only and misses some clones. Where compared with another copy, unresolved V genes explain less than half of these, and the others have no known cause. The D gene and trimming were derived from the DNA, and the V and J assignments and clone size from that table. The sample table contains 300,000 to 400,000 clones; only one count was recorded for approximately 90% of them. Clones ranked in the top ten supply 3.5% to 4% of the sample.

CDR1 and CDR2 (SEHNR, FQNEAQ) derive from the germline V gene (reference sequence). The CDR3 goes from the cysteine to the phenylalanine over 15 residues. Here the CDR3 DNA is all that survives: 45 bases in frame from base 1. Compared with germline, V lacks 1 base and J lacks 4 bases; bases without a gene match: 6. Study-wide findings and limitations: How much clinical and demographic metadata was included differed by source and by participant, and the metadata was provided uncurated.

Details on this clone: The antigen it binds to is not known. Base qualities are missing; no much larger clone stands one base away.

Collaborating institutions collected whole blood in K2EDTA tubes following their own protocols. For TCRbeta analysis, collaborator samples were shipped as frozen whole blood, as isolated PBMCs, or as DNA extracted from either sample type. The V and J genes are TRBV7-9 and TRBJ1-1, with TRBD1 matching 7 junction bases. The sequence derives from a woman in her forties or fifties with active or convalescent COVID-19. The sequenced material came from peripheral blood. The encoded CDR3 is CASSLEGAWGTEAFF. The sequenced DNA: TGTGCCAGCAGCTTAGAGGGGGCATGGGGCACTGAAGCTTTCTTT.